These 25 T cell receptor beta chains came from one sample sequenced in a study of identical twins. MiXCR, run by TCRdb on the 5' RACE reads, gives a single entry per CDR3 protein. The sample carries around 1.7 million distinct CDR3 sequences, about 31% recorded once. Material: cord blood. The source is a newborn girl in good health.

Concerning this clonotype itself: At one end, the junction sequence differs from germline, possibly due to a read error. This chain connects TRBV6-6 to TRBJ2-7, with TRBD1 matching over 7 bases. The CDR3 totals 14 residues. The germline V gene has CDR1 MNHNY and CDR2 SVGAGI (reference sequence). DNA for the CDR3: TGTGCCAGCAGGATGACAGGGTCTCGTCTCGAGCGGTACTTC. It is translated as CASRMTGSRLERYF.

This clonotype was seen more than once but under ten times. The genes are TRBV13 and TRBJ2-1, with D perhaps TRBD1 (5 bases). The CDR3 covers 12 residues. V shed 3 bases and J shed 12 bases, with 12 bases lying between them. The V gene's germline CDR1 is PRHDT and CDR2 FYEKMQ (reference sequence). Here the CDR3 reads CASSFRALGQFF. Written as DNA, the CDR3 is TGTGCCAGCAGCTTCAGGGCTTTGGGGCAGTTCTTC.

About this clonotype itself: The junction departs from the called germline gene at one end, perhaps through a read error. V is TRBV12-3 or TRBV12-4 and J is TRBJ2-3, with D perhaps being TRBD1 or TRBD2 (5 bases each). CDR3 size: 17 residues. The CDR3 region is CASSYPTKKGQADTQYF. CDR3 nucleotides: TGTGCCAGCAGTTACCCGACTAAAAAGGGGCAAGCAGATACGCAATATTTT.

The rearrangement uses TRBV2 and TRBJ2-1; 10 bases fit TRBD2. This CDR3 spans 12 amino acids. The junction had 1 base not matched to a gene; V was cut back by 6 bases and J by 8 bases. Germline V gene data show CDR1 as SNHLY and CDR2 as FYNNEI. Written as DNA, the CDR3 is TGTGCCAGCAGAGGGACTAGCGATGAGCAGTTCTTC. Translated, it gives CASRGTSDEQFF.

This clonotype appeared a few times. CDR3 in DNA: TGTGCTAGTGGTTTGAGGCTAGCGGGAGGGCCCGGTCGAAATGAGCAGTTCTTC. Its protein product is CASGLRLAGGPGRNEQFF. The chain has TRBV12-5 and TRBJ2-1; TRBD2 agrees at 12 bases. Trimming at V came to 2 bases and at J to 7 bases, leaving 12 bases not matched to a gene. The CDR3 consists of 18 residues. In germline, CDR1 is LGHNT, CDR2 FRNRAP.

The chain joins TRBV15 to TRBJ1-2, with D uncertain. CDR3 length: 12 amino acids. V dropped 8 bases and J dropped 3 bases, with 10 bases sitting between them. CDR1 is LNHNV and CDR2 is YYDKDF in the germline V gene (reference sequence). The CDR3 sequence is CATGRRDYGYTF. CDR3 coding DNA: TGTGCCACCGGAAGGCGGGACTATGGCTACACCTTC.

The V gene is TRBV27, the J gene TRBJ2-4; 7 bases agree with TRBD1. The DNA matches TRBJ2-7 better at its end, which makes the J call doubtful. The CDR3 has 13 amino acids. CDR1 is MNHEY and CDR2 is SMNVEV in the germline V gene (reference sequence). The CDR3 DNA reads TGTGCCAGCAGTTTATACCGACAGGGCGAGCAGTACTTC. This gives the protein CASSLYRQGEQYF.

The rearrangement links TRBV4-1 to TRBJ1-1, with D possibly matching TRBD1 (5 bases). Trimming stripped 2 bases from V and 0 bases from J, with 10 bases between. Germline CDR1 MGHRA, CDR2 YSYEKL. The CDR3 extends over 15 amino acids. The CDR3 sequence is CASSQIPGLNTEAFF. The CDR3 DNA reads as TGCGCCAGCAGCCAAATTCCAGGGTTGAACACTGAAGCTTTCTTT.

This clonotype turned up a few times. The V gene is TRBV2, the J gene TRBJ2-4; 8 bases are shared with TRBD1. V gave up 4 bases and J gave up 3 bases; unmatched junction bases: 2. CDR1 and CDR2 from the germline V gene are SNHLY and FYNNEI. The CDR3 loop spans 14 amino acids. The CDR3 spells CASSVQGGKNIQYF. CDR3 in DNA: TGTGCCAGCAGTGTACAGGGGGGCAAAAACATTCAGTACTTC.

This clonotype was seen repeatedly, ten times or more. CDR3 nucleotides: TGTGCCAGCAGTTTCGGACAGCCCAATCAGCCCCAGCATTTT. It codes for CASSFGQPNQPQHF. The gene calls are TRBV7-9 and TRBJ1-5; a weak D match, TRBD1 (6 bases). Between the trimmed V and J ends, which lost 6 bases and 3 bases, there was a span of 12 bases. The CDR3 sequence is 14 residues long. In germline, CDR1 is SEHNR, CDR2 FQNEAQ (reference sequence). Full variable domain (missing parts from reference TRBV7-9 and TRBJ1-5): DTGVSQNPRHKITKRGQNVTFRCDPISEHNRLYWYRQTLGQGPEFLTYFQNEAQLEKSRLLSDRFSAERPKGSFSTLEIQRTEQGDSAMYLCASSFGQPNQPQHFGDGTRLSIL.

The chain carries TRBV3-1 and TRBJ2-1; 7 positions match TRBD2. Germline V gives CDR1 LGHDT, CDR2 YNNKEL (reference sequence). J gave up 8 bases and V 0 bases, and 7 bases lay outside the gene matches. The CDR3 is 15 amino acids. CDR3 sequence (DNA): TGTGCCAGCAGCCAAGACCCGAGACTAGCATATGAGCAGTTCTTC. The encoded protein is CASSQDPRLAYEQFF.

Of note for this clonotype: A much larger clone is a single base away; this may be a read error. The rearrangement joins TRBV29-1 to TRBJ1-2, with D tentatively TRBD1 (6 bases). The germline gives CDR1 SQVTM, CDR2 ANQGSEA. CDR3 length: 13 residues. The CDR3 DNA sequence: TGCAGCGTTTCCTACCGACAGGCTTATGGCGACACCTTC. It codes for CSVSYRQAYGDTF.

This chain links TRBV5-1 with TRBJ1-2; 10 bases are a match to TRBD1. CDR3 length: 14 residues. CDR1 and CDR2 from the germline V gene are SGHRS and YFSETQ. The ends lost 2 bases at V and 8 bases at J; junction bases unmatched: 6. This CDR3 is CASSLPGQGSGYTF. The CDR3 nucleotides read TGCGCCAGCAGCTTACCGGGACAGGGGAGCGGCTACACCTTC. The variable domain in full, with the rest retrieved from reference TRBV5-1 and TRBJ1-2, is KAGVTQTPRYLIKTRGQQVTLSCSPISGHRSVSWYQQTPGQGLQFLFEYFSETQRNKGNFPGRFSGRQFSNSRSEMNVSTLELGDSALYLCASSLPGQGSGYTFGSGTRLTVV.

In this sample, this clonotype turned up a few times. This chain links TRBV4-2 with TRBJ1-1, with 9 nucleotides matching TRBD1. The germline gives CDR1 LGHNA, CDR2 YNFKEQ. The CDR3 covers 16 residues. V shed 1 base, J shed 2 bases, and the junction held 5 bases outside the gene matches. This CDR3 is CASSQGLTGGNTEAFF. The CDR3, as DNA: TGTGCCAGCAGCCAAGGTCTGACAGGGGGTAACACTGAAGCTTTCTTT.

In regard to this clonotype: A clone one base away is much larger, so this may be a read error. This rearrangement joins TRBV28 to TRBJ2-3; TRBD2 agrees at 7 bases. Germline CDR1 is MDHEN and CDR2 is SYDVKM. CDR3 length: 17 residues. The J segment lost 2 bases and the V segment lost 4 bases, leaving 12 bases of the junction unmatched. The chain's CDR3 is CASSSVELASSTDTQYF. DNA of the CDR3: TGTGCCAGCAGTTCTGTGGAACTAGCGAGCTCCACAGATACGCAGTATTTT.

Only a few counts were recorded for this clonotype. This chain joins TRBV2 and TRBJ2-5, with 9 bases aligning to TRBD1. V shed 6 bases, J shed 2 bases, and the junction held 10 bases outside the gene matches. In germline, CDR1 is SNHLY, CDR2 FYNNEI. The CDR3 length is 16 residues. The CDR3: CASRSGGTGKQETQYF. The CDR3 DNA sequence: TGTGCCAGCAGATCTGGGGGGACAGGGAAACAAGAGACCCAGTACTTC. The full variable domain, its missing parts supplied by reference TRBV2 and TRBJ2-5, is EPEVTQTPSHQVTQMGQEVILRCVPISNHLYFYWYRQILGQKVEFLVSFYNNEISEKSEIFDDQFSVERPDGSNFTLKIRSTKLEDSAMYFCASRSGGTGKQETQYFGPGTRLLVL.

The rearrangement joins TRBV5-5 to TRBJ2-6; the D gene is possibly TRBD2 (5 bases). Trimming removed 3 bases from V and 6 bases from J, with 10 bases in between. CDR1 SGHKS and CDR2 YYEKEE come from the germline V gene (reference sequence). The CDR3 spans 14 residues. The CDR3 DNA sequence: TGTGCCAGCAGCTCGACTACTGCGGCCAACGTCCTGACTTTC. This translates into CASSSTTAANVLTF.

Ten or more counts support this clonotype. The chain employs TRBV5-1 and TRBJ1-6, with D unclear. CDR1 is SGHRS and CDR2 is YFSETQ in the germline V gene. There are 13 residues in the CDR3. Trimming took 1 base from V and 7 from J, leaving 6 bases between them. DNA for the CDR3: TGCGCCAGCAGCTTGTCACGGAATTCACCCCTCCACTTT. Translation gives CASSLSRNSPLHF.

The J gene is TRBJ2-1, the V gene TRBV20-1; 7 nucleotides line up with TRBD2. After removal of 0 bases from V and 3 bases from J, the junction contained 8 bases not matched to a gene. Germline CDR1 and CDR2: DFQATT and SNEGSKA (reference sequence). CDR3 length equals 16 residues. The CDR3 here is CSARDRRGDLYNEQFF. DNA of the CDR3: TGCAGTGCTAGAGATCGACGGGGGGACCTCTACAATGAGCAGTTCTTC.

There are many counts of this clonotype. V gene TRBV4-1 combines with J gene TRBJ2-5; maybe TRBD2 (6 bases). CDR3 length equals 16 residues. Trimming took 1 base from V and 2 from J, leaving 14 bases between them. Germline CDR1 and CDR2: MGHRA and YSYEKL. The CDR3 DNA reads TGCGCCAGCAGCCAAGTAACAGCGGGTTTACAAGAGACCCAGTACTTC. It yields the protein CASSQVTAGLQETQYF.

The CDR3 protein is CASKPSHDEQYF. DNA for the CDR3: TGTGCCAGCAAACCCTCCCACGATGAGCAGTACTTC. The genes are TRBV6-1 and TRBJ2-5; D remains ambiguous. The CDR3 is 12 amino acids. From germline, CDR1 is MNHNS and CDR2 SASEGT. V gave up 7 bases and J gave up 11 bases, with 17 bases separating them.

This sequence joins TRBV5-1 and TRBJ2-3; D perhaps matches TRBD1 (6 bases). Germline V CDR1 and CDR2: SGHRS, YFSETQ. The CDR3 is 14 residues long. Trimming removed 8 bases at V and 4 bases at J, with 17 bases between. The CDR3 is CASRRDRSPDTQYF. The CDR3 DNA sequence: TGCGCCAGTCGCCGAGACAGGAGTCCAGATACGCAGTATTTT.

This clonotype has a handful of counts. In DNA, the CDR3 is TGCAGTGCTAGAGATCGCCTCTCAAACACTGAAGCTTTCTTT. Translated, it gives CSARDRLSNTEAFF. The chain joins TRBV20-1 to TRBJ1-1; D remains unclear. Per the germline V gene, CDR1 is DFQATT and CDR2 is SNEGSKA (reference sequence). CDR3 length equals 14 residues. V lost 0 bases, J lost 2 bases, and 10 bases lay in between.

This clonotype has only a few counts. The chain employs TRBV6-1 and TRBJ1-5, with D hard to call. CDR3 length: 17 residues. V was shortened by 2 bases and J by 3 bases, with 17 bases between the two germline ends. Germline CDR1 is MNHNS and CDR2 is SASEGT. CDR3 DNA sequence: TGTGCCAGCAGTGAATCAGGCGGAGGGATGGCCAATCAGCCCCAGCATTTT. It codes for CASSESGGGMANQPQHF.

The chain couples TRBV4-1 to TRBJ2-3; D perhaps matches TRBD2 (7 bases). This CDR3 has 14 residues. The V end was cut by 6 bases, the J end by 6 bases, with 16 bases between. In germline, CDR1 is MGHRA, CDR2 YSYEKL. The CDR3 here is CASRRPGGEDTQYF. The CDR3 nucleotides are TGCGCCAGCAGACGACCGGGGGGCGAGGATACGCAGTATTTT.